What follows are 13 T cell receptor beta chains derived from one specimen sequenced in a study of blood T cells in healthy people across ages. Then a second PCR, running roughly 7 to 11 cycles, was carried out with a sample-barcoded 5' primer and a J-beta primer mix. TCRdb re-analysed the 5' RACE reads in MiXCR, keeping a single row per CDR3 protein. The table shows about 1.4 million distinct CDR3 sequences, with 55% to 75% occurring only once. Sequencing used blood. Every receptor here comes from a man between 18 and 29 years old in good health.

The genes are TRBV6-5 and TRBJ1-1; D uncertain. The germline V gene encodes CDR1 MNHEY and CDR2 SVGAGI. Trimming removed 4 bases at V and 5 bases at J, with 17 bases between. CDR3 length: 15 amino acids. The CDR3 sequence: CASSSTSGEWTEAFF. The CDR3 coding sequence is TGTGCCAGCAGTTCAACTAGCGGGGAATGGACTGAAGCTTTCTTT.

This sequence joins TRBV12-3 or TRBV12-4 and TRBJ2-5, with D tentatively TRBD2 (5 bases). The CDR3 is made up of 16 amino acids. The germline V and J ends were trimmed by 1 base and 6 bases, with 18 bases remaining between them. The CDR3 nucleotides are TGTGCCAGCAGTTTAGGAGGACGAGCGGACGGGAAGACCCAGTACTTC. Amino acid sequence: CASSLGGRADGKTQYF.

The table lists this clonotype with a few counts. The gene calls are TRBV5-1 and TRBJ2-7; tentative D call: TRBD1 (6 bases). Germline CDR1 is SGHRS and CDR2 is YFSETQ. CDR3 length: 18 amino acids. Trimming pared 0 bases from V and 5 bases from J, leaving 24 bases between. The CDR3 reads CASSLGRVPQGLSDEQYF. CDR3 DNA sequence: TGCGCCAGCAGCTTGGGCCGGGTTCCTCAGGGGTTATCGGACGAGCAGTACTTC.

This clonotype came up once. This chain uses TRBV6-6 with TRBJ2-3; D is unresolved. CDR3 length equals 14 residues. Germline assignment: CDR1 MNHNY and CDR2 SVGAGI (reference sequence). Deletions cut 0 bases from V and 7 bases from J, with 11 bases between. In DNA, the CDR3 is TGTGCCAGCAGTTACTCGAGGCTTGAGCATACGCAGTATTTT. Residues: CASSYSRLEHTQYF.

This clonotype was found a few times. V gene TRBV3-1 combines with J gene TRBJ2-7, with D possibly TRBD2 on 5 matching bases. The germline V gene has CDR1 LGHDT and CDR2 YNNKEL (reference sequence). The V gene lost 1 base and the J gene lost 5 bases, with 15 bases spanning the gap. CDR3 length: 15 amino acids. The CDR3 DNA follows: TGTGCCAGCAGCCAAGCGTCGGGATTTGGGGACGAGCAGTACTTC. This translates into CASSQASGFGDEQYF.

This chain uses TRBV6-2 or TRBV6-3 with TRBJ2-2; tentative D call: TRBD1 (6 bases). Germline CDR1 is MNHEY and CDR2 is SVGEGT. This CDR3 spans 17 amino acids. The ends were cut back, 0 bases at V and 1 base at J, with 12 bases in the middle. The CDR3 loop reads CASSYSRARGNTGELFF. CDR3 in DNA: TGTGCCAGCAGTTACTCGAGAGCCAGGGGGAACACCGGGGAGCTGTTTTTT.

This clonotype was seen repeatedly, ten times or more. The V and J genes are TRBV20-1 and TRBJ2-7, with TRBD1 identical over 9 bases. V lost 3 bases and J lost 3; bases outside the gene matches: 9. The CDR3 has 15 amino acids. Germline CDR1 is DFQATT and CDR2 is SNEGSKA (reference sequence). The CDR3 loop is CSASAPTGGIYEQYF. In DNA form, the CDR3 reads TGCAGTGCTAGTGCCCCGACAGGGGGAATCTACGAGCAGTACTTC.

CDR3 sequence (DNA): TGTGCCAGCAGTCACGCGGCGAGCGGGGAGCTGTTTTTT. Encoded protein: CASSHAASGELFF. The chain carries TRBV6-2 or TRBV6-3 and TRBJ2-2; D is undetermined. The ends were cut back, 5 bases at V and 7 bases at J, with 11 bases in the middle. This CDR3 has 13 amino acids. Looked up from germline, CDR1 is MNHEY and CDR2 is SVGEGT.

The chain combines TRBV27 with TRBJ2-3; D is perhaps TRBD1 (7 bases). The CDR3 spans 20 residues. Per germline, CDR1 MNHEY and CDR2 SMNVEV (reference sequence). The ends were cut back, 2 bases at V and 0 bases at J, with 24 bases in the middle. Here the CDR3 DNA reads TGTGCCAGCAGTTTAAGGTATCGGCAGGGGGGCCTGACTAGCACAGATACGCAGTATTTT. It yields the protein CASSLRYRQGGLTSTDTQYF.

This chain uses TRBV29-1 with TRBJ1-2; D ambiguous. V was clipped by 2 bases and J by 2 bases, with 15 bases between them. Germline lookup yields CDR1 SQVTM and CDR2 ANQGSEA. CDR3 size: 15 residues. The CDR3 region has the DNA TGCAGCGTTGAATTGTCCCCGGGTTTCAACTATGGCTACACCTTC. It encodes CSVELSPGFNYGYTF. The whole variable domain, remainder taken from reference TRBV29-1 and TRBJ1-2, is SAVISQKPSRDICQRGTSLTIQCQVDSQVTMMFWYRQQPGQSLTLIATANQGSEATYESGFVIDKFPISRPNLTFSTLTVSNMSPEDSSIYLCSVELSPGFNYGYTFGSGTRLTVV.

The rearrangement links TRBV28 to TRBJ2-3; D is uncertain. Germline V lookup: CDR1 MDHEN, CDR2 SYDVKM. The ends were cut back, 5 bases at V and 2 bases at J, with 11 bases in the middle. The length of the CDR3 is 14 residues. The CDR3 spells CASSPLSPTDTQYF. The CDR3 bases are TGTGCCAGCAGTCCACTCTCTCCCACAGATACGCAGTATTTT.

This clonotype was counted a few times. The chain couples TRBV29-1 to TRBJ2-7; D unclear. Trimming removed 5 bases from V and 4 bases from J, with 12 bases in between. CDR3 length: 12 amino acids. CDR1 and CDR2 (germline): SQVTM, ANQGSEA. The CDR3 sequence: CSVPTSDYEQYF. CDR3 in DNA: TGCAGCGTTCCGACGTCCGATTACGAGCAGTACTTC.

The chain is built from TRBV6-2 or TRBV6-3 and TRBJ2-7; TRBD1 might be the D (7 bases). This CDR3 comprises 15 residues. The germline V gene has CDR1 MNHEY and CDR2 SVGEGT. The V end lost 4 bases, the J end lost 3 bases, and 16 bases lay between the germline ends. The CDR3 here is CASSLAGQTFYEQYF. The CDR3 DNA reads as TGTGCCAGCAGTTTGGCGGGACAGACGTTCTACGAGCAGTACTTC.